A selection of T cell receptor beta chains follows, all from one sample in a study of cytomegalovirus exposure and HLA in healthy donors. Only in-frame clones appear in the TCRdb table, and some are missing; sequencing was by immunoSEQ multiplex PCR. This table holds about 220,000 clones, around nine tenths found once. Specimen: PBMCs. The receptors shown here come from a young woman in good health and CMV-seronegative. Each CDR3 is given with its conserved first and last residue. Fields, in order: J gene, clone size, V gene, D gene, CDR3 DNA, CDR3 protein. D genes are given only for firm matches. Size tells how often a clone was seen (once, few, many) or the class of an expanded clone, and some rows leave it out.

TRBJ1-1	few	TRBV6-5	NA	TGTGCCAGCAGAGAGGGCCCGCACACTGAAGCTTTCTTT	CASREGPHTEAFF
TRBJ1-2	NA	TRBV15	NA	TGTGCCACCAGCAGAGAACGGGCGGCTGGTGTGGGCAGGGGACACTATGGCTACACCTTC	CATSRERAAGVGRGHYGYTF
TRBJ2-1	NA	TRBV28	TRBD2	TGTGCCAGCAGTTTTTTAGCGGGCCTCTACAATGAGCAGTTCTTC	CASSFLAGLYNEQFF
TRBJ1-1	NA	TRBV9	NA	TGTGCCAGCAGCGGGTGGGACAAAGGGACTGAAGCTTTCTTT	CASSGWDKGTEAFF
TRBJ2-7	NA	TRBV19	TRBD1	TGTGCCAGTAGTATGGGCGGGACAGGTTCCATCGAGCAGTACTTC	CASSMGGTGSIEQYF
TRBJ2-7	NA	TRBV28	TRBD2	TGTGCCAGCAGTCTTCTAGCGGGAGGAAACTACGAGCAGTACTTC	CASSLLAGGNYEQYF
TRBJ1-6	NA	TRBV28	NA	TGTGCCAGCTTTCTAAGTCCGGGGGCCCTCCACTTT	CASFLSPGALHF
TRBJ1-2	NA	TRBV20-1	NA	TGCAGTGCGAGTCGACTATCTGGCTACACCTTC	CSASRLSGYTF
TRBJ2-4	NA	TRBV12-5	NA	TGTGCTAGTGGTTTCAGGCAGACACTAGCCAAAAACATTCAGTACTTC	CASGFRQTLAKNIQYF
TRBJ2-2	NA	TRBV7-3	NA	TGTGCCAGCAGCACAGGGTTAGTCAGCACCGGGGAGCTGTTTTTT	CASSTGLVSTGELFF
TRBJ1-5	NA	TRBV5-1	NA	TGCGCCAGCAGCCCGGACGGGGATAGCAATCAGCCCCAGCATTTT	CASSPDGDSNQPQHF